A selection of T cell receptor beta chains follows, all from one sample in a study of T-cell reconstitution after alpha-beta-depleted transplantation in children. TCRdb re-called the PCR reads through MiXCR, storing one row per CDR3 protein. The sample gives more than 200,000 distinct CDR3 sequences, about 25% of which show up once; roughly 2.5% is in the top ten. The material sequenced was PBMCs, taken before TCRalphabeta/CD19-depleted stem cell transplant. The source of these receptors is a girl between 2 and 10 years old with Fanconi anemia, due to receive a stem cell transplant. Both conserved end residues are part of each CDR3. The D gene is left open where the match is weak. Part of the rows lack a size; the others show once, few, many or a class for expanded clones.

j_call	clone_size	d_call	v_call	cdr3_nt	cdr3_aa
TRBJ1-5	NA	NA	TRBV20-1	TGCAGTGCTAGAGATCCGAGTCAGCCCCAGCATTTT	CSARDPSQPQHF
TRBJ2-7	few	NA	TRBV7-2	TGTGCCAGCAGCTTAATGGAGTTGGAGCAGTACTTC	CASSLMELEQYF
TRBJ2-1	few	NA	TRBV20-1	TGCAGTGTTTGGACCTCGGTTACGTACAATGAGCAGTTCTTC	CSVWTSVTYNEQFF
TRBJ2-3	many	TRBD2	TRBV29-1	TGCAGCGCAGCGGGGGGTGCAGATACGCAGTATTTT	CSAAGGADTQYF
TRBJ2-2	few	TRBD1	TRBV5-6	TGTGCCAGCAGCGCAGACAGGGGGCCCACCGGGGAGCTGTTTTTT	CASSADRGPTGELFF
TRBJ2-7	NA	NA	TRBV28	TGTGCCAGCAGGTTGACAGATCTCTCCTACGAGCAGTACTTC	CASRLTDLSYEQYF
TRBJ2-3	NA	NA	TRBV10-3	TGTGCCACGAGCTGGGGTAGCACAGATACGCAGTATTTT	CATSWGSTDTQYF
TRBJ1-5	few	TRBD1	TRBV29-1	TGCAGCGTAGGACAGGGTCTCAATCAGCCCCAGCATTTT	CSVGQGLNQPQHF
TRBJ2-5	many	NA	TRBV29-1	TGCAGCGTTCTAGGTGTCCAAGAGACCCAGTACTTC	CSVLGVQETQYF
TRBJ2-7	few	TRBD2	TRBV7-2	TGTGCCAGCAGCTTAGGACTAGCGGGATGGGAGACCTACGAGCAGTACTTC	CASSLGLAGWETYEQYF
TRBJ2-7	NA	TRBD2	TRBV6-2/TRBV6-3	TGTGCCAGCAGGACCGGAACTAGCGTGTTCTACGAGCAGTACTTC	CASRTGTSVFYEQYF
TRBJ2-5	NA	TRBD1	TRBV5-6	TGTGCCAGCAGCAACACCGGGACAGAAGAGACCCAGTACTTC	CASSNTGTEETQYF
TRBJ2-3	few	NA	TRBV5-1	TGCGCCAGCAGCTTGGCCAGGATGGGGCCAGATACGCAGTATTTT	CASSLARMGPDTQYF
TRBJ2-2	NA	TRBD1	TRBV12-3/TRBV12-4	TGTGCCAGCAGTTGGGGACAGGGGTTCACCGGGGAGCTGTTTTTT	CASSWGQGFTGELFF
TRBJ2-7	few	NA	TRBV29-1	TGCAGCGTTGGGGTGGGATTGAACGAGCAGTACTTC	CSVGVGLNEQYF
TRBJ1-2	NA	TRBD1	TRBV29-1	TGCAGCGTCCAGGGGACAGACCTCTATGGCTACACCTTC	CSVQGTDLYGYTF
TRBJ2-4	NA	NA	TRBV28	TGTGCTTCCCTCGGTCGACGAATAGCCAAAAACATTCAGTACTTC	CASLGRRIAKNIQYF
TRBJ2-7	NA	NA	TRBV4-1	TGCGCCAGCAGCCAATGGGATTCCTACGAGCAGTACTTC	CASSQWDSYEQYF
TRBJ2-7	NA	TRBD2	TRBV7-3	TGTGCCAGCAGCTTATTGGGACTAGGAGAAAGGACTTACGAGCAGTACTTC	CASSLLGLGERTYEQYF
TRBJ2-1	many	NA	TRBV29-1	TGCAGCGTTGGAGCGGATACCCCTACTGGAAATGAGCAGTTCTTC	CSVGADTPTGNEQFF
TRBJ2-7	few	NA	TRBV29-1	TGCAGCGTAGATAAAGGAAGTAGCGCGAGAGCCGAGCAGTACTTC	CSVDKGSSARAEQYF
TRBJ2-5	NA	NA	TRBV20-1	TGCAGTGCTAGAGATTATAACAGCTTACAAGAGACCCAGTACTTC	CSARDYNSLQETQYF
TRBJ1-2	NA	NA	TRBV29-1	TGCAGCGTCTCCGTGATCTCTAACTATGGCTACACCTTC	CSVSVISNYGYTF
TRBJ2-2	NA	TRBD1	TRBV5-1	TGCGCCAGCAGCCCGGGACAGCTGAACACCGGGGAGCTGTTTTTT	CASSPGQLNTGELFF
TRBJ2-1	many	TRBD2	TRBV7-6	TGTGCCAGCAGCGCGACTAGCGGGGGGAGCTCCTACAATGAGCAGTTCTTC	CASSATSGGSSYNEQFF
TRBJ1-5	few	TRBD1	TRBV7-8	TGTGCCAGCAGCCGGGACAGGGGAGGGCATCAGCCCCAGCATTTT	CASSRDRGGHQPQHF
TRBJ2-4	NA	NA	TRBV7-2	TGTGCCAGCAGCTCACAGGAGACAGCCAAAAACATTCAGTACTTC	CASSSQETAKNIQYF
TRBJ2-3	NA	NA	TRBV6-1	TGTGCCAGCAGTGAGTCTTCCTTCAAACTCACAGATACGCAGTATTTT	CASSESSFKLTDTQYF
TRBJ2-2	NA	NA	TRBV29-1	TGCAGCGTTCAAGTCCTTCTCACCGGGGAGCTGTTTTTT	CSVQVLLTGELFF
TRBJ2-1	NA	TRBD2	TRBV5-1	TGCGCCAGCAGCTTGGCCCTGACACCGGGACTAGCGTCGAATGAGCAGTTCTTC	CASSLALTPGLASNEQFF
TRBJ2-3	NA	TRBD1	TRBV7-3	TGTGCCAGCAGCTTCCCTAAAAAGGACAGGGATTGCACAGATACGCAGTATTTT	CASSFPKKDRDCTDTQYF
TRBJ2-3	few	TRBD1	TRBV29-1	TGCAGCGTAACCGGAGGGACAGGGGATCGCACAGATACGCAGTATTTT	CSVTGGTGDRTDTQYF
TRBJ2-7	few	TRBD1	TRBV6-5	TGTGCCAGCAGTAACTCGGGACAGGGGACCGAGCAGTACTTC	CASSNSGQGTEQYF
TRBJ2-3	NA	NA	TRBV15	TGTGCCACCAGCAGAGATGGCCCTACGCAGTATTTT	CATSRDGPTQYF